A single sample gave rise to the 6 T cell receptor beta chains below, sequenced in a study of CD4 T cells in relation to SARS-CoV-2 and coronaviruses (dated by TCRdb to about 2021). For these receptors, no antigen is known. Library preparation employed the immunoSEQ multiplex PCR assay. Held by TCRdb, this immuneACCESS table contains in-frame sequences only and omits some clones. Under half of the omission traces to an unresolved V gene where checked; the cause of the rest is unknown. This sample lists about 41,000 clones; 75% to 90% were detected once. Together, the top ten hold 1.2% of the sample. Specimen: naive CD4+ T cells from PBMCs, cultured in vitro. The sample's cell subset or site label, decoded: naive CD4+ T cells isolated by negative enrichment. The receptors here all came from an adult with COVID-19.

The rearrangement joins TRBV2 to TRBJ2-7; 9 bases are a match to TRBD2. V shed 8 bases, J shed 3 bases, and the junction held 2 bases outside the gene matches. Germline CDR1 is SNHLY and CDR2 is FYNNEI. The CDR3 has 12 residues. Here the CDR3 reads CASLTSGYEQYF. In DNA form, the CDR3 reads TGTGCCAGCTTGACTAGCGGCTACGAGCAGTACTTC.

The V call is TRBV2, the J call TRBJ1-5; D unresolved. The CDR3 contains 14 residues. V was clipped by 2 bases and J by 5 bases, with 10 bases between them. Germline lookup yields CDR1 SNHLY and CDR2 FYNNEI. The CDR3: CASSERQLYQPQHF. Written as DNA, the CDR3 is TGTGCCAGCAGTGAAAGGCAGCTATATCAGCCCCAGCATTTT.

The chain combines TRBV3-1 (or the pseudogene TRBV3-2) with TRBJ2-2; 10 bases are shared with TRBD2. The V gene end was trimmed by 1 base and the J gene end by 2 bases; junction bases not matched to a gene: 1. The CDR3 is made up of 16 amino acids. Germline values: CDR1 LGHDT, CDR2 YNNKEL (reference sequence). In nucleotides, the CDR3 is TGTGCCAGCAGCCAAGGGACTAGCGGAAACACCGGGGAGCTGTTTTTT. Its protein is CASSQGTSGNTGELFF.

The chain has TRBV7-9 and TRBJ2-3; either TRBD1 or TRBD2 may supply D (5 bases each). The germline CDR1 and CDR2 sequences are SEHNR and FQNEAQ (reference sequence). There are 16 residues in the CDR3. Between the trimmed V and J ends, which lost 4 bases and 0 bases, there was a span of 14 bases. In nucleotides, the CDR3 is TGTGCCAGCAGCTCAAGAGGGGAAACTAGCACAGATACGCAGTATTTT. This codes for CASSSRGETSTDTQYF.

This chain uses TRBV30 with TRBJ2-7; 11 positions agree with TRBD2. V trimming: 2 bases; J trimming: 6 bases; junction bases outside the gene matches: 24. CDR1 and CDR2 (germline): GTSNPN, SVGIG (reference sequence). CDR3 length: 20 residues. In DNA form, the CDR3 reads TGTGCCTGGAGTCGACTTAGAACTAGCGGGAGTAAACATTGGAGCTCCGAGCAGTACTTC. This translates into CAWSRLRTSGSKHWSSEQYF.

The rearrangement links TRBV7-2 to TRBJ2-7; no firm D call. V shed 1 base and J shed 3 bases, with 10 bases lying between them. This CDR3 region has 14 residues. CDR1 is SGHTA, CDR2 FQGNSA, per germline. CDR3 coding DNA: TGTGCCAGCAGCTTAGATTCGAGTTTCTACGAGCAGTACTTC. Its translation is CASSLDSSFYEQYF.